This record covers a single T cell receptor (beta chain). As yet, its antigen is unknown. At one end, the junction sequence differs from germline, possibly due to a read error. The sample originates from a study of Graves' ophthalmopathy and Graves' hyperthyroidism. The wider study: Being free of ophthalmopathy for 18 months of follow-up defined stable hyperthyroidism.

Clinical symptoms, serum thyroxine, TRAb, thyroid ultrasound and orbital computed tomography formed the basis of diagnosis. RNA transcripts served as template for amplifying TCR beta CDR3 sequences. Second-round multiplex PCR followed a first-round RT-PCR using HTBI primers. TCRdb itself ran the multiplex PCR reads through MiXCR, one entry per CDR3 protein. In the table there are around 1.1 million distinct CDR3 sequences, roughly two fifths of which are singletons. This CDR3 spans 13 amino acids. CDR1 and CDR2 (germline): SGHVS, FQNEAQ. Study results and caveats: Forecasting of ophthalmopathy progression by the model achieved about 71% sensitivity and around 72% specificity. Thyroid clonotypes that were expanded above 0.001 frequency mostly also appeared in blood.

The sequencing input was peripheral blood or thyroid tissue (not recorded which). The genes are TRBV7-8 and TRBJ1-1, with TRBD1 matching over 8 bases. This receptor was taken from an adult man with Graves' hyperthyroidism. CDR3 protein: CASSEGDRGETFF. Written as DNA, the CDR3 is TGTGCCAGCAGTGAAGGCGACAGGGGTGAAACTTTCTTT.